This entry concerns a single TCR beta chain. This clone's antigen is unknown. No clone much larger than this one lies a single base away; base qualities are absent. Reading from cysteine to phenylalanine, the CDR3 counts 12 amino acids. Here the CDR3 DNA is all that survives: 36 bases in frame from base 1. V was cut back by 4 bases and J by 8 bases, leaving a gap of 8 bases between them. CDR1 and CDR2 were assigned from the germline V gene as SGHVS and FNYEAQ. Data came from an Illumina NovaSeq 6000. cDNA libraries for TCRalpha and TCRbeta were prepared by 5'RACE using constant-segment primers, with sample barcodes and unique molecular identifiers added. RNA was extracted from every sample with Trizol reagent. Library amplification was performed in two PCR steps, and a second sample barcode and Illumina TruSeq adapters were introduced in the second step. Libraries were sequenced on an Illumina NovaSeq with 2 x 150 bp paired-end reads. The authors' pipeline ran thus. The reads were demultiplexed and collapsed into UMI-guided consensus sequences using migec v1.2.7. Using mixcr v2.1.11, UMI consensuses were aligned to TRA and TRB V and J templates and then assembled into clonotypes. Expanded or contracted clonotypes were those called significant by both edgeR and NoisET, with noise models trained on biological replicates. For edgeR calls, the cutoffs were a false discovery rate-adjusted p below 0.01 and a log2 fold-change threshold of 1. As an exploratory analysis of dynamics, PCA with hierarchical clustering was applied to max-normalized trajectories of the 1000 most abundant clonotypes. Separately sequenced CD4+ and CD8+ repertoires were used to assign a CD4 or CD8 phenotype to each responding clone. The public sequencing data were trimmed at Q25 with fastp and processed into clonotypes with MiXCR by TCRdb, which kept only in-frame beta chains. Each record represents a unique CDR3 protein, reported with the most common genes and DNA among its rows. TCRdb, not the original authors, processed these V and J calls. In this sample the table shows about 400,000 distinct CDR3 sequences, about a sixth of which occur a single time. Jointly, the top ten make up roughly a fifth of the sample.

This record belongs to a study of T-cell memory formation after mild COVID-19 (dated by TCRdb to 2020 to 2022). The study in broad terms: TCR sequence clusters from the two donors were found to be largely donor specific. In a couple of donors, T-cell clones that expanded and contracted after mild COVID-19 were tracked by sequencing TCRalpha and TCRbeta repertoires over time. The cohort comprised two young, previously healthy adult volunteers, one female and one male. General conclusions and limits of the study: The study included only two mild cases, and larger cohorts that include severe cases with pre-infection samples were judged to be necessary. Clones that contracted from day 15 to 85 showed balanced CD4/CD8 phenotypes, whereas a second wave of clones that expanded from day 15 to 37 leaned towards CD4+. Some responding clones were detected in pre-infection memory, which suggested that pre-existing cross-reactive memory T cells had joined the SARS-CoV-2 response. Contracting CD4+ clones turned up mainly in the CM and EM memory subsets, whereas EMRA was where CD8+ clones were enriched. Whether the second-wave clones peaking on day 37 were SARS-CoV-2 specific was not confirmed.

Ficoll-Paque density gradient centrifugation was the method used to isolate PBMCs. The sample consisted of PBMCs or a T cell subset sorted from them (not recorded which). This receptor chain uses TRBV7-6 and TRBJ1-4, with no D gene named confidently. The receptor's source is a man between 18 and 29 years old who had mild COVID-19 (a few samples of this study predate the infection). The sample titles of this study are shuffled in the database, so cell type and time point are left out; the donor was told from shared clones. The CDR3 region: CASSSEAEKLFF. The bases are TGTGCCAGCAGCTCCGAGGCCGAAAAACTGTTTTTT.